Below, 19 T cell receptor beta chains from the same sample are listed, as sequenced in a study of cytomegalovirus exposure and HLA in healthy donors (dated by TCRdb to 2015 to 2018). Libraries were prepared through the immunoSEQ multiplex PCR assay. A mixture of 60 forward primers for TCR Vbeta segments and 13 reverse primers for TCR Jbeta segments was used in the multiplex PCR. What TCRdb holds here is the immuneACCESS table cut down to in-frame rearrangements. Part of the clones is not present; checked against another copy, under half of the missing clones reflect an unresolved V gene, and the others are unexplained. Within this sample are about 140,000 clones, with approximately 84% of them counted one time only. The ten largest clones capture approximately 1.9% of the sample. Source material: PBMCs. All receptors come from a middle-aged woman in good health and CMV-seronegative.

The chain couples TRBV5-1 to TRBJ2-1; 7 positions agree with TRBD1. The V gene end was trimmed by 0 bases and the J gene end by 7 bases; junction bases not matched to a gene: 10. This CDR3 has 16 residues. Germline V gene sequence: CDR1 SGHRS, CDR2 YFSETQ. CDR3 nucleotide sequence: TGCGCCAGCAGCTTGGAACTGGGACAGAGTGGTAATGAGCAGTTCTTC. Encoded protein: CASSLELGQSGNEQFF.

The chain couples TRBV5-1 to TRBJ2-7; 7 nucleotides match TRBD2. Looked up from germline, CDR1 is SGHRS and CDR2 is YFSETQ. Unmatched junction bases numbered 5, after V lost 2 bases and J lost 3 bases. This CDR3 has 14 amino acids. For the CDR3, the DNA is TGCGCCAGCAGCTTAGCGGGATCTCTCTACGAGCAGTACTTC. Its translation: CASSLAGSLYEQYF.

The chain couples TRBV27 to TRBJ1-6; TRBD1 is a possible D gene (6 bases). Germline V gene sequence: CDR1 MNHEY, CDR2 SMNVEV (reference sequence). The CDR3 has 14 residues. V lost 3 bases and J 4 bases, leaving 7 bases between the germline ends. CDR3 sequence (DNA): TGTGCCAGCAGTTTCGGGACATATAATTCACCCCTCCACTTT. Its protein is CASSFGTYNSPLHF.

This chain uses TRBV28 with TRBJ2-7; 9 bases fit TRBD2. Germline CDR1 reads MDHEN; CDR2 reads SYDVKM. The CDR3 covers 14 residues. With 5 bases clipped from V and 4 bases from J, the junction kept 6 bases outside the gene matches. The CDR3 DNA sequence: TGTGCCAGCAGTCTGACTAGCGGAAGGTACGAGCAGTACTTC. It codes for CASSLTSGRYEQYF.

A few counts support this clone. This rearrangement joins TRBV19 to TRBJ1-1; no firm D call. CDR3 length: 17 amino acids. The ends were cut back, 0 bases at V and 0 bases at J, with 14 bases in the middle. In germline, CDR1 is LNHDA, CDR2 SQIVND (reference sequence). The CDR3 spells CASSIDPEQLMNTEAFF. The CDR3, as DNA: TGTGCCAGTAGTATAGATCCGGAGCAGCTCATGAACACTGAAGCTTTCTTT.

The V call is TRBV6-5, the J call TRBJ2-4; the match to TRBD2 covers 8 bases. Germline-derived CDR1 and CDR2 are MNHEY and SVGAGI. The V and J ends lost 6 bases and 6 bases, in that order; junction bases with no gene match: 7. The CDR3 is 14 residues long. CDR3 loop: CASSPPGGLNIQYF. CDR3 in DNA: TGTGCCAGCAGCCCACCGGGGGGGCTAAACATTCAGTACTTC.

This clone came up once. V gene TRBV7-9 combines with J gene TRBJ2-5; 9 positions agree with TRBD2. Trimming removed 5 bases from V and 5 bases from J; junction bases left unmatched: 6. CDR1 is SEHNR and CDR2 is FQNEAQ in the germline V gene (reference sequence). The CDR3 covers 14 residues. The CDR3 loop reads CASSPLAGEETQYF. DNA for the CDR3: TGTGCCAGCAGCCCTTTAGCGGGAGAGGAGACCCAGTACTTC.

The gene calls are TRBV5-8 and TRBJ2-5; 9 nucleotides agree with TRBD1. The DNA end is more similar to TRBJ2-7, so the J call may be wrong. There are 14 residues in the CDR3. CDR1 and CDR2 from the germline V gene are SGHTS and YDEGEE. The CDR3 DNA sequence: TGTGCCAGCAGTTCGACAGGGGGCTCCTACGAGCAGTACTTC. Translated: CASSSTGGSYEQYF.

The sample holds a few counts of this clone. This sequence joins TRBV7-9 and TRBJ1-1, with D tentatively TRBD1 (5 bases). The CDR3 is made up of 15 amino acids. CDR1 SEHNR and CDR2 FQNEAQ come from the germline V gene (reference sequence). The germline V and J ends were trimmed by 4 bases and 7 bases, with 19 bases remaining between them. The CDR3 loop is CASSSTSDSEIEAFF. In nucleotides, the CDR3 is TGTGCCAGCAGCTCGACTAGCGACAGCGAGATTGAAGCTTTCTTT.

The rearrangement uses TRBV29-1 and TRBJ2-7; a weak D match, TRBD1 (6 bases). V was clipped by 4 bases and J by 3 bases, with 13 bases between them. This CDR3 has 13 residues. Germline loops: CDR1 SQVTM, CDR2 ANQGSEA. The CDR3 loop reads CSVGGVQGYEQYF. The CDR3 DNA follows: TGCAGCGTTGGGGGTGTACAGGGCTACGAGCAGTACTTC.

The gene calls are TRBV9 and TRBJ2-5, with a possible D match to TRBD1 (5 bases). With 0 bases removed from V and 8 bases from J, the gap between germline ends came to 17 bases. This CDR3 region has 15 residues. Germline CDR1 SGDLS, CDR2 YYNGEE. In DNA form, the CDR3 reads TGTGCCAGCAGCGTAGGGGCAGGGCAACCGGAAACCCAGTACTTC. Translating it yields CASSVGAGQPETQYF.

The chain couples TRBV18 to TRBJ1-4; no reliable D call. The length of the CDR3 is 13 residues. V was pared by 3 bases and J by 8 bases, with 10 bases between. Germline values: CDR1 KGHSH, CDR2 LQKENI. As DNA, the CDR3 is TGTGCCAGCTCACCCGAAATACAGGAAAAACTGTTTTTT. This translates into CASSPEIQEKLFF.

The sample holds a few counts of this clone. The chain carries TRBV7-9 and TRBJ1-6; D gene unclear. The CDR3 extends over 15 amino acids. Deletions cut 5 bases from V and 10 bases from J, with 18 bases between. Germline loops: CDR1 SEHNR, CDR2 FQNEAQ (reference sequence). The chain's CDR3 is CASSPYRTGGSPLHF. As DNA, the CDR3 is TGTGCCAGCAGCCCCTACCGGACCGGAGGGTCACCCCTCCACTTT.

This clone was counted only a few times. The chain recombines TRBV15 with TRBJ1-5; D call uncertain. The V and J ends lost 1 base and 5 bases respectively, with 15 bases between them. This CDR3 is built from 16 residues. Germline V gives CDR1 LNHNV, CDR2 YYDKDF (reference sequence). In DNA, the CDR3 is TGTGCCACCAGCAGAGTTCTGAGTACAGTAGATCAGCCCCAGCATTTT. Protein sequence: CATSRVLSTVDQPQHF.

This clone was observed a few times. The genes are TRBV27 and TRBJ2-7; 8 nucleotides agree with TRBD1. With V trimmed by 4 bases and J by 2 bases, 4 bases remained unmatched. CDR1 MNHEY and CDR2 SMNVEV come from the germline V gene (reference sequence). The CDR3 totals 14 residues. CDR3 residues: CASSYRTGTYEQYF. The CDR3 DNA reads TGTGCCAGCAGTTACCGGACAGGGACCTACGAGCAGTACTTC.

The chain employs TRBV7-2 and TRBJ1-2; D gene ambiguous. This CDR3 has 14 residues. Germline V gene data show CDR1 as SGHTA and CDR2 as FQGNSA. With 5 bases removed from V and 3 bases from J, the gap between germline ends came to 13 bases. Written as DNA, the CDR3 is TGTGCCAGCAGCCCCGCAGGTATTGACTATGGCTACACCTTC. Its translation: CASSPAGIDYGYTF.

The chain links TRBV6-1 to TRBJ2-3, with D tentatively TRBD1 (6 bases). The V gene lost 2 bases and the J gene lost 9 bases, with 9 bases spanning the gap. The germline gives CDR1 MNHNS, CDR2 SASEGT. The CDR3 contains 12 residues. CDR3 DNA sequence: TGTGCCAGCAGTGAAACAGGGCGGACGCAGTATTTT. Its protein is CASSETGRTQYF.

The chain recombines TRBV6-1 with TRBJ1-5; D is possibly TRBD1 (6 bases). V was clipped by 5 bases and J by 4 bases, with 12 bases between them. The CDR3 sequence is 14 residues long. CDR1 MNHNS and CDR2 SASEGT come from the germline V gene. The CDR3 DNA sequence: TGTGCCAGCAGTCCGAGGGGGGGTAATCAGCCCCAGCATTTT. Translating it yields CASSPRGGNQPQHF.

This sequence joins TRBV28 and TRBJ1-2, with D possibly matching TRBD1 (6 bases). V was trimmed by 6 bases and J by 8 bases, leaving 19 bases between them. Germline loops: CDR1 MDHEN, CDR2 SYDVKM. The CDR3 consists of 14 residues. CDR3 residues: CASRLSGSQGGYTF. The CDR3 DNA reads TGTGCCAGCAGACTGAGCGGGAGTCAGGGGGGCTACACCTTC.